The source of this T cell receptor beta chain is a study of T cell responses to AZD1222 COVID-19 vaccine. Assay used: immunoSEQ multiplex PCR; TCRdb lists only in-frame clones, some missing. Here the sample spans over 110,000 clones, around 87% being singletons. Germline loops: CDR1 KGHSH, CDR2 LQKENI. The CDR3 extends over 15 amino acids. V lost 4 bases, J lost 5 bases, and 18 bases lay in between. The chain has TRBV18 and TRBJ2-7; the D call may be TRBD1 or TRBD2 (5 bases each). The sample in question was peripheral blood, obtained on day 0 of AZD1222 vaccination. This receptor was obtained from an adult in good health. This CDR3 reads CASSLLPRDDNEQYF. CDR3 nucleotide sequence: TGTGCCAGCTCACTCCTCCCCCGGGACGACAACGAGCAGTACTTC.